Following are 23 T cell receptor beta chains from one sample sequenced in a study of OX40 agonist ivuxolimab in advanced cancers. Data came from immunoSEQ multiplex PCR; TCRdb stores just in-frame clones and leaves some out. The table lists about 18,000 clones, over 75% of them singletons. The sequencing used CD4+ or CD8+ T cells sorted from blood, collected in a trial of the OX40 agonist ivuxolimab. The origin of the receptors is an adult with an advanced solid tumor such as melanoma, head and neck, liver or kidney cancer.

This chain's CDR3 is CASSPAEKLFF. The CDR3 nucleotides read TGTGCCAGCAGTCCCGCTGAAAAACTGTTTTTT. This chain links TRBV28 with TRBJ1-4, with no clear D. The CDR3 is made up of 11 amino acids. In germline, CDR1 is MDHEN, CDR2 SYDVKM. Trimming cost V 5 bases and J 7 bases, with 5 bases left between them. The variable domain in full, with the rest retrieved from reference TRBV28 and TRBJ1-4, is DVKVTQSSRYLVKRTGEKVFLECVQDMDHENMFWYRQDPGLGLRLIYFSYDVKMKEKGDIPEGYSVSREKKERFSLILESASTNQTSMYLCASSPAEKLFFGSGTQLSVL.

The chain joins TRBV7-9 to TRBJ2-7, with TRBD1 matching 9 bases. Germline V gene lookup returns CDR1 SEHNR and CDR2 FQNEAQ (reference sequence). V dropped 3 bases and J dropped 5; count of bases not matched to a gene: 5. The length of the CDR3 is 14 residues. CDR3 loop: CASSFSDRGDEQYF. The CDR3 DNA reads TGTGCCAGCAGCTTTTCCGACAGGGGGGACGAGCAGTACTTC.

The J gene is TRBJ2-7, the V gene TRBV28; D may be TRBD1 or TRBD2 (5 bases each). CDR1 MDHEN and CDR2 SYDVKM come from the germline V gene. The CDR3 runs 15 residues. Trimming stripped 5 bases from V and 0 bases from J, with 14 bases between. The CDR3 region is CASSPGTDSSYEQYF. DNA of the CDR3: TGTGCCAGCAGTCCGGGGACGGATAGCTCCTACGAGCAGTACTTC.

The gene calls are TRBV6-4 and TRBJ2-1, with TRBD2 matching 8 bases. Germline CDR1 MRHNA, CDR2 SNTAGT. The CDR3 is 16 amino acids. The V gene end was trimmed by 2 bases and the J gene end by 9 bases; junction bases not matched to a gene: 12. Written as DNA, the CDR3 is TGTGCCAGCAGTGACCTCTTCGCGGGGGGCCCCGGTGAGCAGTTCTTC. This codes for CASSDLFAGGPGEQFF.

Here the CDR3 DNA reads TGTGCCAGCAGCTCCGGGACAGGGCCCTACGAGCAGTACTTC. Encoded protein: CASSSGTGPYEQYF. The chain is built from TRBV7-7 and TRBJ2-7, with 9 bases lining up with TRBD1. Losses at the gene ends were 4 bases for V and 2 bases for J; bases not matched to a gene: 3. The CDR3 length is 14 residues. From germline, CDR1 is SSHAT and CDR2 FNYEAQ (reference sequence).

The V call is TRBV28, the J call TRBJ2-3; possibly TRBD2 for D (5 bases). This CDR3 has 14 amino acids. CDR1 and CDR2 (germline): MDHEN, SYDVKM. V gave up 2 bases and J gave up 4 bases, with 10 bases separating them. CDR3 coding DNA: TGTGCCAGCAGTTTACAGGCGGGCCCAGATACGCAGTATTTT. Amino acids: CASSLQAGPDTQYF.

The chain combines TRBV19 with TRBJ1-5; tentatively, D is TRBD1 (5 bases). Trimming stripped 8 bases from V and 4 bases from J, with 18 bases between. The CDR3 sequence is 15 residues long. Germline V lookup: CDR1 LNHDA, CDR2 SQIVND (reference sequence). The CDR3 nucleotides read TGTGCCAGTTCGATCCGGGACGCAATTAATCAGCCCCAGCATTTT. It yields the protein CASSIRDAINQPQHF.

This sequence joins TRBV29-1 and TRBJ2-1; TRBD2 aligns across 13 bases. The germline V gene encodes CDR1 SQVTM and CDR2 ANQGSEA. The CDR3 covers 15 residues. The DNA for the CDR3 is TGCAGTGTTACTCCCGGGACTAGCGGGATCAATGAGCAGTTCTTC. It yields the protein CSVTPGTSGINEQFF.

The rearrangement joins TRBV5-1 to TRBJ2-7; 9 positions match TRBD2. The CDR3 contains 16 residues. J gave up 5 bases and V 1 base, and 10 bases lay outside the gene matches. Looked up from germline, CDR1 is SGHRS and CDR2 is YFSETQ. CDR3 protein: CASSLRWAGGSDEQYF. For the CDR3, the DNA is TGCGCCAGCAGCTTGAGATGGGCGGGAGGGTCTGACGAGCAGTACTTC. The variable domain in full, with the rest retrieved from reference TRBV5-1 and TRBJ2-7, is KAGVTQTPRYLIKTRGQQVTLSCSPISGHRSVSWYQQTPGQGLQFLFEYFSETQRNKGNFPGRFSGRQFSNSRSEMNVSTLELGDSALYLCASSLRWAGGSDEQYFGPGTRLTVT.

This chain joins TRBV2 and TRBJ2-7; D possibly corresponds to TRBD2 (6 bases). The CDR3 loop spans 15 amino acids. V lost 5 bases, J lost 1 base, and 15 bases lay in between. Germline V gene lookup returns CDR1 SNHLY and CDR2 FYNNEI. The CDR3 is CASSSSSGKSYEQYF. Here the CDR3 DNA reads TGTGCCAGCAGTTCGAGTAGCGGTAAATCCTACGAGCAGTACTTC.

This clone was seen at least ten times. This sequence joins TRBV30 and TRBJ1-5; D is undetermined. Per the germline V gene, CDR1 is GTSNPN and CDR2 is SVGIG (reference sequence). V lost 3 bases and J lost 2, with 14 bases in between. This CDR3 is 15 amino acids long. CDR3 protein: CAWSERVSRNQPQHF. The CDR3 region has the DNA TGTGCCTGGAGCGAGCGGGTTTCCCGCAATCAGCCCCAGCATTTT.

On this clone itself: One end of the junction does not line up with germline, which may come from a read error. The rearrangement links TRBV10-3 to TRBJ2-5; TRBD2 is a possible D gene (7 bases). The tail of the sequence fits TRBJ2-7 better, so the J call may be wrong. Germline CDR1 and CDR2: ENHRY and SYGVKD. The CDR3 consists of 14 residues. The CDR3 spells CASSYGGGGYEQYF. The DNA for the CDR3 is TGTGCCAGCAGTTACGGAGGGGGGGGCTACGAGCAGTACTTC.

The V gene is TRBV19, the J gene TRBJ2-2; D is uncertain. The germline V and J ends were trimmed by 7 bases and 4 bases, with 10 bases remaining between them. The CDR3 loop spans 13 amino acids. The V gene's germline CDR1 is LNHDA and CDR2 SQIVND (reference sequence). CDR3 DNA: TGTGCCAGTAAGGGAAGGACCACCGGGGAGCTGTTTTTT. Its protein product is CASKGRTTGELFF.

This clone was found a few times. This chain links TRBV27 with TRBJ1-2; D not certain. V was cut by 3 bases and J by 4 bases, with 9 bases left in between. The CDR3 consists of 13 residues. Germline V lookup: CDR1 MNHEY, CDR2 SMNVEV (reference sequence). CDR3 amino acids: CASSFGVSYGYTF. The CDR3 region has the DNA TGTGCCAGCAGTTTTGGAGTGTCCTATGGCTACACCTTC.

The CDR3 DNA is TGTGCCAGCAGTTTATTGGGGGGGACTAGCACAGATACGCAGTATTTT. It is translated as CASSLLGGTSTDTQYF. V is TRBV28 and J is TRBJ2-3; 7 nucleotides agree with TRBD2. The germline CDR1 and CDR2 sequences are MDHEN and SYDVKM. The CDR3 is made up of 16 amino acids. The ends lost 1 base at V and 0 bases at J; junction bases unmatched: 4. The whole variable domain, remainder taken from reference TRBV28 and TRBJ2-3, is DVKVTQSSRYLVKRTGEKVFLECVQDMDHENMFWYRQDPGLGLRLIYFSYDVKMKEKGDIPEGYSVSREKKERFSLILESASTNQTSMYLCASSLLGGTSTDTQYFGPGTRLTVL.

V usage is TRBV6-1 and J usage is TRBJ1-1, with 7 bases matching TRBD1. There are 12 residues in the CDR3. Germline loops: CDR1 MNHNS, CDR2 SASEGT. V was clipped by 8 bases and J by 7 bases; unmatched bases: 7. CDR3 nucleotides: TGTGCCAGCCAACAGGGGAGGAGTGAAGCTTTCTTT. It yields the protein CASQQGRSEAFF.

This clone appeared once. The rearrangement joins TRBV7-2 to TRBJ2-1; D is uncertain. The V and J ends lost 1 base and 6 bases respectively, with 7 bases between them. Germline CDR1 SGHTA, CDR2 FQGNSA. The CDR3 runs to 13 residues. CDR3 DNA sequence: TGTGCCAGCAGCTTAGGACTGAGCAATGAGCAGTTCTTC. Amino acid sequence: CASSLGLSNEQFF.

The J gene is TRBJ1-1, the V gene TRBV5-1; D gene unclear. V was shortened by 0 bases and J by 1 base, with 16 bases between the two germline ends. The CDR3 contains 17 residues. Germline values: CDR1 SGHRS, CDR2 YFSETQ. CDR3 sequence reads: CASSLDREMAPNTEAFF. CDR3 bases: TGCGCCAGCAGCTTGGATCGGGAGATGGCCCCGAACACTGAAGCTTTCTTT.

The chain joins TRBV27 to TRBJ2-1; 7 nucleotides align to TRBD1. The CDR3 covers 16 residues. The V and J ends lost 3 bases and 0 bases, in that order; junction bases with no gene match: 5. Germline CDR1 is MNHEY and CDR2 is SMNVEV (reference sequence). The DNA for the CDR3 is TGTGCCAGCAGTTTGACAGGGTCGTTCTCCTACAATGAGCAGTTCTTC. Protein sequence: CASSLTGSFSYNEQFF.

The V and J genes are TRBV19 and TRBJ2-2, with a weak D call TRBD1 (6 bases). Trimming removed 3 bases at V and 5 bases at J, with 16 bases between. The CDR3 is 16 residues long. CDR1 and CDR2 from the germline V gene are LNHDA and SQIVND (reference sequence). The CDR3 sequence: CASSIWAGDFTGELFF. Written as DNA, the CDR3 is TGTGCCAGTAGTATTTGGGCAGGGGATTTTACCGGGGAGCTGTTTTTT.

The chain combines TRBV19 with TRBJ1-2; a weak D match, TRBD1 (6 bases). This CDR3 comprises 15 residues. Per germline, CDR1 LNHDA and CDR2 SQIVND (reference sequence). Trimming removed 5 bases at V and 11 bases at J, with 24 bases between. CDR3 DNA sequence: TGTGCCAGTAGTCCCTCAGCTGCAGGGGCGGAGAGATACACCTTC. This encodes CASSPSAAGAERYTF.

This clone has just one count. The CDR3 DNA follows: TGTGCCAGCAGTTCCCAACAGGGGGTGGTAGCAGATACGCAGTATTTT. This encodes CASSSQQGVVADTQYF. J is TRBJ2-3 and V is TRBV27; 8 nucleotides agree with TRBD1. Germline V gives CDR1 MNHEY, CDR2 SMNVEV (reference sequence). The length of the CDR3 is 16 residues. The V segment lost 4 bases and the J segment 4 bases; nucleotides outside the gene matches: 10.

The chain has TRBV7-9 and TRBJ2-1; D not resolved. V was cut by 5 bases and J by 2 bases, with 13 bases left in between. The CDR3 has 15 amino acids. CDR1 and CDR2 from the germline V gene are SEHNR and FQNEAQ (reference sequence). The CDR3 DNA reads TGTGCCAGCAGCCACCCCCTTCGCGCCTACAATGAGCAGTTCTTC. This encodes CASSHPLRAYNEQFF. Complete variable domain (other parts from reference TRBV7-9 and TRBJ2-1): DTGVSQNPRHKITKRGQNVTFRCDPISEHNRLYWYRQTLGQGPEFLTYFQNEAQLEKSRLLSDRFSAERPKGSFSTLEIQRTEQGDSAMYLCASSHPLRAYNEQFFGPGTRLTVL.